The T cell receptor beta chain under discussion was sequenced for a study of blood T cell repertoires in COVID-19. The CDR3 extends over 15 amino acids. Trimming took off 2 bases at V and 3 bases at J, with 8 bases between the two ends. CDR1 and CDR2 (germline): MNHEY, SMNVEV (reference sequence). In the source study's methods: Cell counts per sample came from amplifying reference gene primers. Assay: immunoSEQ multiplex PCR; the TCRdb copy retains only in-frame clones and omits some. The DNA was the basis for D and trimming; V, J and clone size are from that table. The sample yields some 75,000 clones, about 85% seen once.

The sequencing input was peripheral blood. The sequence was obtained from a man aged 50 or older with COVID-19, enrolled during active disease. The genes are TRBV27 and TRBJ1-6; D unclear. In DNA form, the CDR3 reads TGTGCCAGCAGTTTAGCACCGCGCTATAATTCACCCCTCCACTTT. The encoded protein is CASSLAPRYNSPLHF.